This passage covers 24 T cell receptor beta chains from one sample sequenced in a study of CD8 T cells in ankylosing spondylitis. In TCRdb, the 5' RACE reads were re-called with MiXCR into one record per CDR3 protein. Among roughly 400,000 distinct CDR3 sequences, 20% to 25% were seen once, and the ten largest hold approximately 16%. The antigens of these receptors remain unknown. Whole-study results and caveats: Seemingly distinctive of ankylosing spondylitis blood was a TCR beta motif formed by eight highly homologous variants.

Sequencing used blood, either unsorted or a sorted T cell fraction (not recorded which). The receptor set was obtained from a male donor with ankylosing spondylitis.

This chain uses TRBV7-3 with TRBJ2-5; 11 bases fit TRBD2. The germline gives CDR1 SGHTA, CDR2 FQGTGA. J gave up 5 bases and V 3 bases, and 5 bases lay outside the gene matches. The CDR3 has 15 residues. The CDR3 loop is CASSFLAGGGETQYF. CDR3 bases: TGTGCCAGCAGCTTTCTAGCGGGAGGAGGGGAGACCCAGTACTTC.

The J gene is TRBJ2-7, the V gene TRBV5-1; D is possibly TRBD2 (5 bases). Germline CDR1 and CDR2: SGHRS and YFSETQ. V was shortened by 4 bases and J by 0 bases, with 20 bases between the two germline ends. This CDR3 is 17 amino acids long. The chain's CDR3 is CASSLGSGYSISYEQYF. The CDR3 DNA reads as TGCGCCAGCAGCCTAGGATCGGGGTACTCGATCTCCTACGAGCAGTACTTC. The full variable domain, with the rest looked up from reference TRBV5-1 and TRBJ2-7, is KAGVTQTPRYLIKTRGQQVTLSCSPISGHRSVSWYQQTPGQGLQFLFEYFSETQRNKGNFPGRFSGRQFSNSRSEMNVSTLELGDSALYLCASSLGSGYSISYEQYFGPGTRLTVT.

The J gene is TRBJ2-1, the V gene TRBV9, with 8 bases identical to TRBD1. The V gene's germline CDR1 is SGDLS and CDR2 YYNGEE. V lost 1 base, J lost 1 base, and 1 base stayed unmatched. The CDR3 extends over 15 amino acids. The CDR3 bases are TGTGCCAGCAGCGTAACAGGGGGTTCCTACAATGAGCAGTTCTTC. This codes for CASSVTGGSYNEQFF.

This clonotype has just a few counts. CDR3 coding DNA: TGTGCCATCAGTGTGGGGGAAAAGGGGACGGAAGGCTACACCTTC. Translation: CAISVGEKGTEGYTF. The chain joins TRBV10-3 to TRBJ1-2, with a possible D match to TRBD1 (5 bases). Per the germline V gene, CDR1 is ENHRY and CDR2 is SYGVKD. The CDR3 is 15 residues long. V was cut by 4 bases and J by 8 bases, with 20 bases left in between.

This sequence joins TRBV10-3 and TRBJ2-7; TRBD2 matches at 12 bases. The CDR3 spans 15 residues. V lost 5 bases and J lost 4; bases outside the gene matches: 6. Per the germline V gene, CDR1 is ENHRY and CDR2 is SYGVKD. CDR3 DNA sequence: TGTGCCATCAGTCAACTAGCGGGAGGTCGGTACGAGCAGTACTTC. Protein product: CAISQLAGGRYEQYF.

The V and J genes are TRBV15 and TRBJ2-3; 12 positions agree with TRBD2. The V gene's germline CDR1 is LNHNV and CDR2 YYDKDF (reference sequence). V shed 0 bases, J shed 6 bases, and the junction held 10 bases outside the gene matches. This CDR3 is 18 amino acids long. This chain's CDR3 is CATSRDLTSGSGLDTQYF. The CDR3 DNA reads TGTGCCACCAGCAGAGATTTGACTAGCGGGAGCGGATTGGATACGCAGTATTTT.

The chain carries TRBV11-3 and TRBJ2-7, with TRBD2 identical over 13 bases. With 4 bases clipped from V and 6 bases from J, the junction kept 6 bases outside the gene matches. Germline-derived CDR1 and CDR2 are SGHNT and YENEEA. This CDR3 is 15 amino acids long. The CDR3 loop reads CASSSRTSGSREQYF. CDR3 nucleotide sequence: TGTGCCAGCAGCTCCCGGACTAGCGGGAGCCGCGAGCAGTACTTC.

This chain uses TRBV10-3 with TRBJ2-1; 10 nucleotides agree with TRBD2. The CDR3 runs 15 residues. The V gene's germline CDR1 is ENHRY and CDR2 SYGVKD. The V gene end was trimmed by 5 bases and the J gene end by 6 bases; junction bases not matched to a gene: 7. As DNA, the CDR3 is TGTGCCATCAGTACCGGGACTAGCGCCATCAATGAGCAGTTCTTC. Amino acids: CAISTGTSAINEQFF.

The chain has TRBV27 and TRBJ2-7; 7 bases line up with TRBD1. The CDR3 runs to 15 residues. Germline CDR1 MNHEY, CDR2 SMNVEV (reference sequence). The V segment lost 5 bases and the J segment 9 bases; nucleotides outside the gene matches: 16. The chain's CDR3 is CASSPSRDSRSGQYF. The DNA of the CDR3 is TGTGCCAGCAGTCCATCCCGGGACAGCCGCTCAGGGCAGTACTTC.

V is TRBV7-2 and J is TRBJ1-2; D not certain. The CDR3 contains 14 residues. The V gene's germline CDR1 is SGHTA and CDR2 FQGNSA. The V gene lost 1 base and the J gene lost 4 bases, with 10 bases spanning the gap. DNA of the CDR3: TGTGCCAGCAGCTTAGAGGACGGCTTCTATGGCTACACCTTC. Translated: CASSLEDGFYGYTF.

The chain has TRBV6-1 and TRBJ2-1; possibly TRBD1 or TRBD2 for D (5 bases each). CDR3 length: 13 amino acids. Germline V gene sequence: CDR1 MNHNS, CDR2 SASEGT. V lost 6 bases and J lost 4, with 10 bases in between. CDR3 in amino acids: CASRGTQYNEQFF. CDR3 DNA: TGTGCCAGCAGGGGGACCCAATACAATGAGCAGTTCTTC.

This clonotype was counted a few times. The V call is TRBV12-3 or TRBV12-4, the J call TRBJ2-1, with 9 bases lining up with TRBD2. The CDR3 runs 17 residues. The junction had 11 bases not matched to a gene; V was cut back by 2 bases and J by 6 bases. Here the CDR3 reads CASSLRGSGSEGNEQFF. In DNA, the CDR3 is TGTGCCAGCAGTTTAAGAGGTAGCGGGAGCGAGGGCAATGAGCAGTTCTTC.

The V gene is TRBV12-3 or TRBV12-4, the J gene TRBJ1-6; no firm D call. The CDR3 contains 15 residues. Trimming took off 8 bases at V and 7 bases at J, with 18 bases between the two ends. In nucleotides, the CDR3 is TGTGCCAGCCGGAGTGGCCTCGGTTTGAATTCACCCCTCCACTTT. The encoded protein is CASRSGLGLNSPLHF.

This clonotype was counted ten times or more. This chain joins TRBV10-3 and TRBJ2-2, with 9 positions matching TRBD1. The germline V gene has CDR1 ENHRY and CDR2 SYGVKD. The CDR3 sequence is 16 residues long. The junction had 13 bases not matched to a gene; V was cut back by 9 bases and J by 5 bases. The CDR3 sequence: CAIRGTGSRSTGELFF. In DNA form, the CDR3 reads TGTGCCATACGGGGGACAGGGAGTCGTTCAACCGGGGAGCTGTTTTTT.

The V gene is TRBV5-1, the J gene TRBJ2-2; a possible D gene is TRBD1 (5 bases). Germline V lookup: CDR1 SGHRS, CDR2 YFSETQ. This CDR3 is built from 17 residues. Trimming shortened V by 3 bases and J by 0 bases, and 15 bases separated the two germline ends. Here the CDR3 reads CASSSQRGSANTGELFF. The CDR3 DNA reads TGCGCCAGCAGCTCCCAAAGGGGCTCAGCGAACACCGGGGAGCTGTTTTTT.

The V call is TRBV27, the J call TRBJ1-2; D is perhaps TRBD1 (5 bases). This CDR3 region has 15 residues. V lost 1 base to trimming and J lost 4 bases, with 13 bases between them. Germline loops: CDR1 MNHEY, CDR2 SMNVEV (reference sequence). The CDR3 DNA is TGTGCCAGCAGTTTATTCTGGGGGACCGTCTATGGCTACACCTTC. This translates into CASSLFWGTVYGYTF.

This clonotype was counted between two and nine times. Here the CDR3 reads CASSLHGLAGGRGNEQFF. In DNA, the CDR3 is TGTGCCAGCAGCCTTCACGGACTAGCGGGAGGGCGGGGAAATGAGCAGTTCTTC. The chain recombines TRBV4-2 with TRBJ2-1; the match to TRBD2 covers 15 bases. This CDR3 has 18 residues. J lost 7 bases, V lost 4 bases, and 11 bases had no gene match. The germline V gene has CDR1 LGHNA and CDR2 YNFKEQ.

This clonotype was seen only a few times. This chain uses TRBV25-1 with TRBJ1-1; possibly TRBD1 for D (6 bases). This CDR3 has 12 residues. Germline values: CDR1 MGHDK, CDR2 SYGVNS. V dropped 5 bases and J dropped 11 bases, with 15 bases sitting between them. DNA of the CDR3: TGTGCCAGCAGTCCTCATCAGGGGTCGGCTTTCTTT. This sequence encodes CASSPHQGSAFF.

The chain carries TRBV12-3 or TRBV12-4 and TRBJ2-5; D is undetermined. The CDR3 loop spans 16 amino acids. V was cut by 2 bases and J by 2 bases, with 15 bases left in between. CDR3 DNA: TGTGCCAGCAGTTTAACCCCACGTGCCCCTCAAGAGACCCAGTACTTC. As protein: CASSLTPRAPQETQYF.

This chain connects TRBV28 to TRBJ2-1; a weak D match, TRBD2 (5 bases). Trimming cost V 8 bases and J 1 base, with 12 bases left between them. CDR3 length: 14 amino acids. Germline values: CDR1 MDHEN, CDR2 SYDVKM. The CDR3 bases are TGTGCCAGCCATGGGAGAAATTCCTACAATGAGCAGTTCTTC. Its protein is CASHGRNSYNEQFF.

This clonotype was seen only a few times. The chain couples TRBV7-2 to TRBJ2-7, with D perhaps matching TRBD2 (5 bases). From germline, CDR1 is SGHTA and CDR2 FQGNSA. The germline V and J ends were trimmed by 5 bases and 4 bases, with 18 bases remaining between them. There are 15 residues in the CDR3. CDR3 nucleotides: TGTGCCAGCAGCCTTGATCCGGGCGGGCATTACGAGCAGTACTTC. Its translation is CASSLDPGGHYEQYF.

The genes are TRBV3-1 and TRBJ2-6; D ambiguous. Trimming shortened V by 4 bases and J by 1 base, and 8 bases separated the two germline ends. Germline assignment: CDR1 LGHDT and CDR2 YNNKEL (reference sequence). The CDR3 length is 15 residues. The CDR3 nucleotides are TGTGCCAGCAGCCTCGGTTGGTCTGGGGCCAACGTCCTGACTTTC. Its protein product is CASSLGWSGANVLTF. The variable domain in full, completed from reference TRBV3-1 and TRBJ2-6, reads DTAVSQTPKYLVTQMGNDKSIKCEQNLGHDTMYWYKQDSKKFLKIMFSYNNKELIINETVPNRFSPKSPDKAHLNLHINSLELGDSAVYFCASSLGWSGANVLTFGAGSRLTVL.

The chain employs TRBV20-1 and TRBJ2-2; weak D call: TRBD1 (5 bases). This CDR3 comprises 14 residues. V was trimmed by 3 bases and J by 1 base, leaving 9 bases between them. Germline V gives CDR1 DFQATT, CDR2 SNEGSKA (reference sequence). The CDR3 reads CSARIQGNTGELFF. For the CDR3, the DNA is TGCAGTGCTAGGATCCAGGGGAACACCGGGGAGCTGTTTTTT.

This clonotype was seen only a few times. The chain couples TRBV28 to TRBJ2-7, with D maybe TRBD2 (5 bases). Germline CDR1 is MDHEN and CDR2 is SYDVKM. The CDR3 loop spans 14 amino acids. V gave up 7 bases and J gave up 2 bases, with 15 bases separating them. The CDR3 nucleotides are TGTGCCAGCACCCTCCGGGGAGCCCCCTACGAGCAGTACTTC. It encodes CASTLRGAPYEQYF.